The source of this T cell receptor (beta chain) is a study of OX40 agonist ivuxolimab in advanced cancers. Study information: Of mixed ages from about 20 to 85 and averaging about 56 years, the group was about 80% male. Study results and limitations: Among some nonresponders, normalized T-cell clonal expansion was also low.

A note on this clone: Its antigen remains unidentified.

CDR3 size: 15 residues. Germline lookup yields CDR1 SGHNT and CDR2 YENEEA. The J segment lost 0 bases and the V segment lost 6 bases, leaving 4 bases of the junction unmatched. Clones were read by immunoSEQ multiplex PCR, and TCRdb kept only the in-frame ones, dropping some. The sample holds approximately 69,000 clones, around 85% seen once. The origin of this receptor is an adult with an advanced solid tumor such as melanoma, head and neck, liver or kidney cancer. Sequencing used CD4+ or CD8+ T cells sorted from blood, obtained in a trial of the OX40 agonist ivuxolimab. This chain joins TRBV11-3 and TRBJ2-1, with 8 positions matching TRBD2. The CDR3 DNA follows: TGTGCCAGCAGTCGGGGGGGGAGCTCCTACAATGAGCAGTTCTTC. Translated: CASSRGGSSYNEQFF.